This TCR beta chain was documented in a study of human T cells and chemical hapten exposure (dated by TCRdb to 2020 to 2022). For context, the study as a whole: The libraries were sequenced as a pool, and the TCR yield per sample differed mostly because of small variations in library volumes within the pool. Peripheral blood TCR repertoire changes were tracked in vivo in alopecia patients during primary and secondary sensitization to the hapten diphenylcyclopropenone (DPC). Both TCR alpha and TCR beta chains were sequenced from each blood RNA sample.

Study-wide findings and limitations: The number of TCRs above 1 in 1000 frequency did not change with DPC sensitization; there was no evidence of global repertoire structure alterations. Repeated subsampling changed both the strength of the expansion versus patch-test correlation and the threshold at which the correlation became significant.

Library preparation was by RACE. The run used a NextSeq 500. Library preparation attached unique molecular identifiers to individual cDNA molecules for quantitative, reproducible TCR counting. On the study's bioinformatics: Samples had a median of approximately 96,000 TCRs, with a range from roughly 20,000 to 700,000. The Decombinator software suite was used to annotate the V, J and CDR3 of the TCR reads. To make PS versus PT1 abundance plots, every sample was subsampled to the same number of TCRs (28,000). TCRs were defined as expanded if absent before sensitization and observed at least eight times at the 2-week time point. The raw public data were reprocessed by TCRdb itself: fastp quality trimming at Q25, MiXCR clonotype calling, in-frame beta chains only. Rows with a matching CDR3 protein are joined into one entry that keeps the most common DNA and genes. These V and J calls originate from TCRdb's pipeline instead of the authors' own analysis. In all, the sample holds tens of thousands of distinct CDR3 sequences, and approximately 9.7% of those were seen once. The ten largest clones add up to approximately 2.8% of the sample.

Details on this clonotype: This receptor's antigen is unknown. No much larger clonotype is one base removed from it; base qualities were not supplied.

From the cysteine through the phenylalanine, the CDR3 covers 17 amino acids. CDR3 DNA is the only sequence kept; it has 51 bases, read in frame from the first base. CDR1 is given as MGHRA and CDR2 as YSYEKL, both from the germline V gene. Trimming takes 0 bases off V and 0 bases off J; junction bases not matched to a gene: 4. Read against the paper, the sample's time point label means: healthy volunteer bleed at 2 weeks. Total RNA was extracted from unfractionated whole blood that had been collected in Tempus Blood RNA tubes. As TCR sequencing controls, a few healthy volunteers were used, with blood taken at day 0, 2 weeks and 6 weeks.

This receptor was taken from a female donor in good health. Some clones in this sample may be carry-over from other donors' samples. The sample taken for sequencing was whole blood. The rearranged segments are TRBV4-1 and TRBJ2-2, and 7 bases in between align with TRBD2. This receptor has the CDR3 CASSQDGAGSNTGELFF. Here is the DNA: TGCGCCAGCAGCCAAGATGGAGCGGGGTCGAACACCGGGGAGCTGTTTTTT.